This TCR beta chain was recorded in a study of T cells in tuberculosis. Thawed, overnight-rested PBMC were stained with GMM-loaded CD1B tetramer, viability dye and anti-CD3, then sorted. The CD1B tetramers carried C32 glucose monomycolate purified from Rhodococcus equi. This clone appeared a few times. Other DNA sequences in this sample translate to the same CDR3. The V gene's germline CDR1 is LNHDA and CDR2 SQIVND (reference sequence). The CDR3 is 15 amino acids. V was pared by 5 bases and J by 2 bases, with 5 bases of the junction left unmatched. The repertoire was sequenced with immunoSEQ multiplex PCR; TCRdb's copy has only in-frame clones and lacks some. The sample lists roughly 61,000 clones, 88% occurring once.

V and J are TRBV19 and TRBJ2-7; 11 positions agree with TRBD1. Source material: CD1b-GMM tetramer-negative cells sorted from PBMCs. This sequence originates from an adult woman with latent tuberculosis. The CDR3 DNA follows: TGTGCCAGTAGTTTCCCGGGACAGGGGGCCTACGAGCAGTACTTC. This encodes CASSFPGQGAYEQYF.